The 4 T cell receptor beta chains below all came from one sample that was sequenced in a study of shared clonotypes between healthy human individuals (dated by TCRdb to about 2020). The method was the immunoSEQ multiplex PCR assay. TCRdb holds this immuneACCESS table with in-frame rearrangements only. Some clones are missing; in checked studies, unresolved V genes explain under half, and the rest has no known cause. Present in this sample are more than 2 million clones, about 93% of which were seen just once. The ten most abundant clones make up under 2% of the sample. For the CD8 naive samples, CD45RO-negative cells were positively selected for CCR7, yielding a CD45RA+CCR7+ population from which TemRA cells were excluded. Sequenced input: naive CD8+ T cells from PBMCs. The cell subset or site label, read with the paper, signifies: CD45RA+CCR7+. The receptors come from a man aged 18 to 30 in good health. Some clones in this sample may be carry-over from other donors' samples.

The rearrangement joins TRBV14 to TRBJ2-5; D gene ambiguous. V shed 3 bases and J shed 5 bases, with 10 bases lying between them. Germline CDR1 reads SGHDN; CDR2 reads FVKESK. The CDR3 spans 13 residues. The chain's CDR3 is CASSHGSRETQYF. As DNA, the CDR3 is TGTGCCAGCAGCCATGGGTCAAGGGAGACCCAGTACTTC. The full variable domain, in which reference TRBV14 and TRBJ2-5 provide the parts outside the CDR3, is EAGVTQFPSHSVIEKGQTVTLRCDPISGHDNLYWYRRVMGKEIKFLLHFVKESKQDESGMPNNRFLAERTGGTYSTLKVQPAELEDSGVYFCASSHGSRETQYFGPGTRLLVL.

This chain joins TRBV7-8 and TRBJ1-1, with a weak D call TRBD1 (6 bases). The germline V gene has CDR1 SGHVS and CDR2 FQNEAQ. The CDR3 is 15 residues long. The germline V and J ends were trimmed by 2 bases and 1 base, with 11 bases remaining between them. CDR3 sequence: CASSLRRGGNTEAFF. CDR3 sequence (DNA): TGTGCCAGCAGCTTAAGGAGGGGGGGGAACACTGAAGCTTTCTTT.

This rearrangement joins TRBV27 to TRBJ2-3; D uncertain. Germline V lookup: CDR1 MNHEY, CDR2 SMNVEV (reference sequence). V shed 1 base and J shed 0 bases, with 5 bases lying between them. The CDR3 length is 14 residues. The CDR3 loop reads CASSLYQSTDTQYF. CDR3 sequence (DNA): TGTGCCAGCAGTTTATACCAGAGCACAGATACGCAGTATTTT.

The sample holds one count of this clone. The chain links TRBV11-2 to TRBJ2-2, with D perhaps TRBD2 (5 bases). The germline V gene has CDR1 SGHAT and CDR2 FQNNGV. V lost 6 bases to trimming and J lost 6 bases, with 14 bases between them. The CDR3 runs 14 residues. CDR3 protein: CASSPPEGPGELFF. The CDR3 bases are TGTGCCAGCAGTCCCCCTGAGGGTCCCGGGGAGCTGTTTTTT.